The clone carrying this T cell receptor beta chain was found a few times. What it binds is unknown. Those who donated, Caucasian adults without exception, all lived in Nashville, Tennessee. Subsets obtained from CD4+ cells comprised CD45RA+ naive and CD45RA-negative memory cells. This entry belongs to a study of shared clonotypes between healthy human individuals. This was a deep-level run. Method: immunoSEQ multiplex PCR; TCRdb's copy keeps in-frame clones and lacks some. This table holds more than 550,000 clones, 55% to 80% found once. Whole-study results and caveats: Incompleteness in sorted-subset sequencing, despite large depth, was shown by rarefaction.

The germline CDR1 and CDR2 sequences are KGHSH and LQKENI. The CDR3 has 14 amino acids. Trimming removed 2 bases from V and 0 bases from J, with 7 bases in between. Sequenced sample: memory CD4+ T cells sorted from blood. The sample's subset: CD45RA-negative fraction. The TCR originated in a woman in her 30s in good health. J is TRBJ1-1 and V is TRBV18; D unresolved. CDR3 region: CASSPGEMNTEAFF. CDR3 bases: TGTGCCAGCTCACCAGGGGAAATGAACACTGAAGCTTTCTTT.